This is a list of T cell receptor beta chains from one sample in a study of cytomegalovirus exposure and HLA in healthy donors. This table comes from immunoSEQ multiplex PCR, and its TCRdb copy is limited to in-frame clones, with some not included. The data contain under 150,000 clones, around 79% of them singletons. The sample was PBMCs. All receptors come from a man between 35 and 55 years old in good health and CMV-seropositive. CDR3s leave out the opening cysteine and the closing phenylalanine or tryptophan. Each record gives: J gene, V gene, CDR3 protein.

j_call: TRBJ1-2
v_call: TRBV19
cdr3_aa: ASSMAGMGGGYGYT

j_call: TRBJ2-5
v_call: TRBV2
cdr3_aa: ASRDREETQY

j_call: TRBJ1-1
v_call: TRBV4-2
cdr3_aa: ASSQGQGRNTEAF

j_call: TRBJ1-2
v_call: TRBV27
cdr3_aa: ASSLKDSNYGYT

j_call: TRBJ2-1
v_call: TRBV14
cdr3_aa: ASSFGSLAGGVNEQF

j_call: TRBJ2-5
v_call: TRBV7-9
cdr3_aa: ASSPRGGVLQETQY

j_call: TRBJ2-1
v_call: TRBV19
cdr3_aa: ASTPPTSRYNEQF

j_call: TRBJ1-4
v_call: TRBV2
cdr3_aa: ASTRQGWNEKLF

j_call: TRBJ2-1
v_call: TRBV27
cdr3_aa: ASSSQGGNEQF

j_call: NA
v_call: TRBV27
cdr3_aa: ASSFGGEYEQY

j_call: TRBJ2-1
v_call: TRBV7-9
cdr3_aa: ASSANRNSYNEQF

j_call: TRBJ2-7
v_call: TRBV5-1
cdr3_aa: ASSLSLASSYEQY